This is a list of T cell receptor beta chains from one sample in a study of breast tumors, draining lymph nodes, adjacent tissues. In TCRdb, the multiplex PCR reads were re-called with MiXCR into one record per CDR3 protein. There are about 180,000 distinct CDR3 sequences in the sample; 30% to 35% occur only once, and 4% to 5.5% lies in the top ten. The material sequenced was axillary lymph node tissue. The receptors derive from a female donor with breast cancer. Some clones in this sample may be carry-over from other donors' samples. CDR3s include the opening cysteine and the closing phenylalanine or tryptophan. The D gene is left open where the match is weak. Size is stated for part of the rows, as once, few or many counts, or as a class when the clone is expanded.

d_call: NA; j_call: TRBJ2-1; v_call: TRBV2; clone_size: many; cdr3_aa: CASSRESGSYNEQFF; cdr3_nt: TGTGCCAGCAGTCGGGAGTCGGGCTCCTACAATGAGCAGTTCTTC
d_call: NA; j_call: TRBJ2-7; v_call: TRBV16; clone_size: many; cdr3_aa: CASSQFPAYEQYF; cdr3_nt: TGTGCCAGCAGCCAATTCCCGGCCTACGAGCAGTACTTC
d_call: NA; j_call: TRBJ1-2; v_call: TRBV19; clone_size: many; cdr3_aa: CASSIVSYGYTF; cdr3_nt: TGTGCCAGTAGTATCGTCAGCTATGGCTACACCTTC
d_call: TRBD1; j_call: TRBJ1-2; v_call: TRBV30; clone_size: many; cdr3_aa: CAWSATLGQGRRYGYTF; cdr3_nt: TGTGCCTGGAGTGCAACCCTAGGACAGGGGCGAAGGTATGGCTACACCTTC
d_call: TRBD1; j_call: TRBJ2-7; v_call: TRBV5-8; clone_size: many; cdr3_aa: CASNHPDRLHEQYF; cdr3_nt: TGTGCCAGCAACCATCCGGACAGGCTTCACGAGCAGTACTTC
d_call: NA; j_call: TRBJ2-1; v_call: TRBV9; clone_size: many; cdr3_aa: CASSRGRANEQFF; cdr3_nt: TGTGCCAGCAGCCGAGGAAGGGCTAATGAGCAGTTCTTC
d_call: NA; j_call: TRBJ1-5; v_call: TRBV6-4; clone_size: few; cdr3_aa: CASRPPGNGQPQHF; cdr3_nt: TGTGCCAGCAGACCCCCAGGGAATGGTCAGCCCCAGCATTTT
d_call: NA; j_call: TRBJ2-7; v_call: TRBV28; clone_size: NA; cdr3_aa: CASTDGEQYF; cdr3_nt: TGTGCCAGCACAGATGGCGAGCAGTACTTC
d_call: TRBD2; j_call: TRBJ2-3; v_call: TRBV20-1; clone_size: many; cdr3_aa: CSAKFGLAGGRGTDTQYF; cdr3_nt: TGCAGTGCCAAATTCGGACTAGCGGGGGGGCGAGGCACAGATACGCAGTATTTT
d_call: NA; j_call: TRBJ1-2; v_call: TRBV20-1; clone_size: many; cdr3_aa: CSASMGATYGYTF; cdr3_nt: TGCAGTGCTAGTATGGGGGCTACCTATGGCTACACCTTC
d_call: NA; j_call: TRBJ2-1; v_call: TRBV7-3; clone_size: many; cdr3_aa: CANSLTPVDNEQFF; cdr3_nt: TGTGCCAACAGCTTAACTCCGGTCGACAATGAGCAGTTCTTC
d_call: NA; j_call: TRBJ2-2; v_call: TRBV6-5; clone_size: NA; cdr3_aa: CASSYSKGLHGELFF; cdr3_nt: TGTGCCAGCAGTTACTCGAAGGGGCTACACGGGGAGCTGTTTTTT
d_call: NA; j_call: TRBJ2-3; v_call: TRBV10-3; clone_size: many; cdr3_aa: CAISESGAAATQYF; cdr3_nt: TGTGCCATCAGTGAATCGGGGGCCGCGGCTACGCAGTATTTT
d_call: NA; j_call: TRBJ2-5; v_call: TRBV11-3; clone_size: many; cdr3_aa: CASSLAGMETQYF; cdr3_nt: TGTGCCAGCAGCTTAGCTGGGATGGAGACCCAGTACTTC
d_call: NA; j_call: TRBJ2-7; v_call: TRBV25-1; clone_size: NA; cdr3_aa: CACSASVGGRPPYEQYF; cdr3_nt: NA
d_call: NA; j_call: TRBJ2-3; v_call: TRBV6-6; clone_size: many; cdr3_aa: CASSYLGAITDTQYF; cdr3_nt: TGTGCCAGCAGTTACTTAGGGGCCATCACAGATACGCAGTATTTT
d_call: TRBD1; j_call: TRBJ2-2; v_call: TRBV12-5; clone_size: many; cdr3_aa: CASGATGEIGELFF; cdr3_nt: TGTGCTAGTGGGGCGACAGGGGAGATCGGGGAGCTGTTTTTT
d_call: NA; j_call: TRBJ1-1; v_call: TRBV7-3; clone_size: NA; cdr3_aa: CASSLVTGGNTEAFF; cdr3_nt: TGTGCCAGCAGCTTAGTAACTGGTGGCAACACTGAAGCTTTCTTT
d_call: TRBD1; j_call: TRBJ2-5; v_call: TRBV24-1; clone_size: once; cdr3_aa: CATSDSVTGSGQGSRQEAQYF; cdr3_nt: TGTGCCACCAGTGATTCTGTCACCGGGTCGGGACAGGGCTCCCGGCAAGAGGCCCAGTACTTC
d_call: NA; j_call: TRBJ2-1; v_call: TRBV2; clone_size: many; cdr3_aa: CASSEETLSEQFF; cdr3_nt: TGTGCCAGCAGTGAAGAGACTCTCAGTGAGCAGTTCTTC
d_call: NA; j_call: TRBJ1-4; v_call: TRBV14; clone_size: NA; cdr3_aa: CASSQDNRATNETLFF; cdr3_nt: TGTGCCAGCAGCCAAGATAATAGGGCAACTAATGAAACACTGTTTTTT
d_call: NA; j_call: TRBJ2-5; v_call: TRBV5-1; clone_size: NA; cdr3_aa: CASSEGTGQFYQETQYF; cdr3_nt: TGCGCCAGCAGCGAGGGAACAGGGCAATTTTACCAAGAGACCCAGTACTTC
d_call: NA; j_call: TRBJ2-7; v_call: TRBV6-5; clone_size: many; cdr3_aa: CASSYGPEWAYEQYF; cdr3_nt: TGTGCCAGCAGTTACGGGCCGGAGTGGGCCTACGAGCAGTACTTC
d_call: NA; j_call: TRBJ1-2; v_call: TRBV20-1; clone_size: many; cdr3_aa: CSARLSNYGYTF; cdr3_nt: TGCAGTGCTAGGTTATCCAACTATGGCTACACCTTC
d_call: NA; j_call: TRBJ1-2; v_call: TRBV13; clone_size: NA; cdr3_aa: CASSPPIRGGYTF; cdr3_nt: TGTGCCAGCAGCCCGCCGATTCGGGGAGGCTACACCTTC
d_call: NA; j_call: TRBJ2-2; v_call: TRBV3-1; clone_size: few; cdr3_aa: CASSLRGANTGELFF; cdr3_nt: TGTGCCAGCAGCCTAAGGGGCGCGAACACCGGGGAGCTGTTTTTT
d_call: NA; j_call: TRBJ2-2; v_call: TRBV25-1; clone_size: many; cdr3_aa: CASSLSFAGELFF; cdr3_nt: TGTGCCAGCAGTCTATCCTTTGCCGGGGAGCTGTTTTTT
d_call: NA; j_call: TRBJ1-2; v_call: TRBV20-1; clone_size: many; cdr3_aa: CSARNNRDYGYTF; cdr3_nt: TGCAGTGCTAGGAACAACAGGGACTATGGCTACACCTTC
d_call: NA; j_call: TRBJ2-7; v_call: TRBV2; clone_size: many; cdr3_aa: CASTKRREDYEQYF; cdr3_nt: TGTGCCAGCACCAAAAGGAGGGAAGACTACGAGCAGTACTTC
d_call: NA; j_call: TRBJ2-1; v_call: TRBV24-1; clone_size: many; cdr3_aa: CATSDPRNSYNEQFF; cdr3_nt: TGTGCCACCAGTGATCCTCGTAACTCCTACAATGAGCAGTTCTTC
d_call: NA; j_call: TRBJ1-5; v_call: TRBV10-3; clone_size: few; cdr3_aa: CAISELRTENQPQHF; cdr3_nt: TGTGCCATCAGTGAACTAAGAACAGAGAATCAGCCCCAGCATTTT
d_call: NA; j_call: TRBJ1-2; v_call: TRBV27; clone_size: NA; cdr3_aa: CASSLHEGQYGYTF; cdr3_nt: TGTGCCAGCAGCCTACACGAGGGGCAGTATGGCTACACCTTC
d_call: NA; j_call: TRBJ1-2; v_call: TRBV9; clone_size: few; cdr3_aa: CASSVLQGANYGYTF; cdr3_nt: TGTGCCAGCAGCGTACTTCAGGGTGCTAACTATGGCTACACCTTC
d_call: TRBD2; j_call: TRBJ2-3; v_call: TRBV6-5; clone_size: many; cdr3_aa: CASRPGGLGDTQYF; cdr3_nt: TGTGCCAGCAGACCGGGGGGGCTGGGAGATACGCAGTATTTT
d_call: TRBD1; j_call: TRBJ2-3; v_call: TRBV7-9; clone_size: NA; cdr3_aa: CASSLEVGDRGPTDTQYF; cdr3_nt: TGTGCCAGCAGCTTAGAAGTGGGGGACAGGGGGCCGACAGATACGCAGTATTTT
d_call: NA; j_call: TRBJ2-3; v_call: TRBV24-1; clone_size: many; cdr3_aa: CATAPGLPTDTQYF; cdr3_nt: TGTGCCACCGCTCCGGGGCTCCCAACAGATACGCAGTATTTT
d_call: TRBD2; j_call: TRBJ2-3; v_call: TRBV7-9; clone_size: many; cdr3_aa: CASSLGPRTSGTDTQYF; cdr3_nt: TGTGCCAGCAGCTTAGGCCCCCGGACTAGCGGGACAGATACGCAGTATTTT
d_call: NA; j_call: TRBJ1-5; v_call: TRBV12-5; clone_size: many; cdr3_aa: CASGLDPYQPQHF; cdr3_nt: TGTGCTAGTGGTTTGGACCCGTACCAGCCCCAGCATTTT
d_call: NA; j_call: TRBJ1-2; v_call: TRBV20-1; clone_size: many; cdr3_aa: CSAMDGQPAYGYTF; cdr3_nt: TGCAGTGCGATGGATGGACAGCCGGCCTATGGCTACACCTTC
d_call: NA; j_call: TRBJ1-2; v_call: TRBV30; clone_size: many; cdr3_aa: CACFTLDENYGYTF; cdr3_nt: TGTGCCTGCTTTACGTTAGACGAAAACTATGGCTACACCTTC
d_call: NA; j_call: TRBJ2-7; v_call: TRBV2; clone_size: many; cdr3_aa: CASSSLGGPSSYEQYF; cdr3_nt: TGTGCCAGCAGTTCCTTGGGGGGACCCAGCTCCTACGAGCAGTACTTC
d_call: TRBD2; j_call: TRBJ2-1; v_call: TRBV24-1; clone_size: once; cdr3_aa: CATSRTSGNEQFF; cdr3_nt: TGTGCCACATCGCGGACTAGCGGCAATGAGCAGTTCTTC